The 5 T cell receptor beta chains below come from one sample, sequenced in a study of CD8 T cells in ankylosing spondylitis. TCRdb ran MiXCR on the 5' RACE reads and lists one entry per CDR3 protein. The sample records about 130,000 distinct CDR3 sequences, roughly an eighth being singletons. Sequenced sample: blood, either unsorted or a sorted T cell fraction (not recorded which). Receptors originate from a female donor with ankylosing spondylitis or in good health (not recorded which).

Only a few counts were recorded for this clonotype. The chain couples TRBV2 to TRBJ2-7, with 9 positions matching TRBD1. The CDR3 loop spans 15 amino acids. V was pared by 6 bases and J by 3 bases, with 9 bases of the junction left unmatched. CDR1 is SNHLY and CDR2 is FYNNEI in the germline V gene. CDR3 region: CASRKRTGDHYEQYF. The CDR3 coding sequence is TGTGCCAGCAGAAAACGGACAGGGGATCACTACGAGCAGTACTTC.

This clonotype has ten or more counts. The chain is built from TRBV12-3 or TRBV12-4 and TRBJ1-5; D may be TRBD1 (5 bases). The CDR3 loop spans 12 amino acids. The V end was cut by 6 bases, the J end by 9 bases, with 12 bases between. CDR3 amino acids: CASSQKRGPQHF. As DNA, the CDR3 is TGTGCCAGCAGCCAAAAAAGGGGGCCCCAGCATTTT.

This chain uses TRBV28 with TRBJ1-6; no reliable D call. V lost 3 bases to trimming and J lost 7 bases, with 10 bases between them. This CDR3 contains 14 residues. Germline CDR1 reads MDHEN; CDR2 reads SYDVKM. The CDR3 is CASSLEWRNSPLHF. CDR3 sequence (DNA): TGTGCCAGCAGTTTGGAGTGGCGGAATTCACCCCTCCACTTT. Full variable domain (rest looked up from reference TRBV28 and TRBJ1-6): DVKVTQSSRYLVKRTGEKVFLECVQDMDHENMFWYRQDPGLGLRLIYFSYDVKMKEKGDIPEGYSVSREKKERFSLILESASTNQTSMYLCASSLEWRNSPLHFGNGTRLTVT.

J is TRBJ2-2 and V is TRBV7-6; D remains unclear. Trimming removed 2 bases at V and 1 base at J, with 11 bases between. This CDR3 contains 16 residues. The germline V gene has CDR1 SGHVS and CDR2 FNYEAQ. The DNA for the CDR3 is TGTGCCAGCAGCTTACACCCTACGGTGAACACCGGGGAGCTGTTTTTT. It specifies CASSLHPTVNTGELFF.

The chain has TRBV18 and TRBJ2-7, with 7 nucleotides matching TRBD1. This CDR3 has 13 amino acids. The junction had 6 bases not matched to a gene; V was cut back by 3 bases and J by 7 bases. The V gene's germline CDR1 is KGHSH and CDR2 LQKENI. The CDR3 region is CASSPLQGREQYF. The CDR3 DNA is TGTGCCAGCTCACCGCTACAGGGGCGGGAGCAGTACTTC. Drawing the rest from reference TRBV18 and TRBJ2-7, the complete variable domain is NAGVMQNPRHLVRRRGQEARLRCSPMKGHSHVYWYRQLPEEGLKFMVYLQKENIIDESGMPKERFSAEFPKEGPSILRIQQVVRGDSAAYFCASSPLQGREQYFGPGTRLTVT.